The 16 T cell receptor beta chains listed next were all sequenced from one sample in a study of beta chain features in type 1 diabetes. The authors reverse transcribed all of the isolated RNA, so sequencing captured expressed TCRB transcripts. This table comes from immunoSEQ multiplex PCR, and its TCRdb copy is limited to in-frame clones, with some not included. The sample lists 310,000 or so clones; 8% were seen once. The sample taken for sequencing was central memory CD4+ T cells from blood. Receptors were obtained from a woman under 30 in good health.

This clone turned up a few times. With only one base between it and a far larger clone, this is likely a read error. The genes are TRBV5-1 and TRBJ2-4, with TRBD1 matching 7 bases. With 0 bases clipped from V and 8 bases from J, the junction kept 5 bases outside the gene matches. CDR3 length: 14 residues. The germline gives CDR1 SGHRS, CDR2 YFSETQ. The CDR3 is CASSLATGVDIQYF. In DNA, the CDR3 is TGCGCCAGCAGCTTGGCTACAGGGGTGGACATTCAGTACTTC.

The chain is built from TRBV29-1 and TRBJ1-1; 7 bases align to TRBD1. The germline CDR1 and CDR2 sequences are SQVTM and ANQGSEA. The CDR3 consists of 13 residues. Trimming at V came to 6 bases and at J to 8 bases, leaving 12 bases not matched to a gene. CDR3 nucleotides: TGCAGCGTGGCGAGGACAGGCGGGGGGGAAGCTTTCTTT. Translation: CSVARTGGGEAFF.

This chain uses TRBV4-2 with TRBJ2-5; 9 nucleotides align to TRBD2. The CDR3 length is 15 residues. CDR1 LGHNA and CDR2 YNFKEQ come from the germline V gene. V shed 5 bases, J shed 5 bases, and the junction held 9 bases outside the gene matches. This CDR3 is CASSLVAGEVETQYF. The CDR3 DNA follows: TGTGCCAGCAGCTTGGTAGCGGGAGAGGTGGAGACCCAGTACTTC.

This chain joins TRBV28 and TRBJ2-6; tentatively, D is TRBD1 (5 bases). Trimming took 4 bases from V and 2 from J, leaving 18 bases between them. The CDR3 extends over 18 amino acids. CDR1 is MDHEN and CDR2 is SYDVKM in the germline V gene. The CDR3 is CASSYSTDKGTGANVLTF. The DNA of the CDR3 is TGTGCCAGCAGTTATTCGACGGACAAGGGGACTGGGGCCAACGTCCTGACTTTC.

This clone was found a few times. The genes are TRBV10-3 and TRBJ2-5, with D tentatively TRBD1 (6 bases). The CDR3 sequence is 14 residues long. Germline CDR1 is ENHRY and CDR2 is SYGVKD. Trimming removed 3 bases at V and 4 bases at J, with 12 bases between. CDR3 sequence (DNA): TGTGCCATCAGTGAAGCAGGGGCTCGAGAGACCCAGTACTTC. Protein: CAISEAGARETQYF.

The rearrangement joins TRBV19 to TRBJ2-7, with D perhaps matching TRBD2 (5 bases). CDR3 size: 14 residues. The ends were cut back, 6 bases at V and 3 bases at J, with 15 bases in the middle. CDR1 LNHDA and CDR2 SQIVND come from the germline V gene (reference sequence). CDR3 amino acids: CASSLRGLGYEQYF. For the CDR3, the DNA is TGTGCCAGTAGCCTACGAGGACTGGGCTACGAGCAGTACTTC.

This clone has a handful of counts. The rearrangement joins TRBV4-3 to TRBJ2-1; 14 nucleotides line up with TRBD2. J lost 0 bases, V lost 2 bases, and 12 bases had no gene match. CDR1 is LGHNA, CDR2 YSLEER, per germline. The CDR3 consists of 21 residues. The CDR3 is CASSQTPGTSGGPSSYNEQFF. The CDR3 DNA reads TGCGCCAGCAGCCAAACGCCCGGGACTAGCGGGGGTCCAAGCTCCTACAATGAGCAGTTCTTC.

There are a few counts of this clone. The chain joins TRBV5-1 to TRBJ2-1, with TRBD2 matching over 7 bases. J lost 6 bases, V lost 0 bases, and 6 bases had no gene match. Germline V gives CDR1 SGHRS, CDR2 YFSETQ. This CDR3 is 15 amino acids long. Here the CDR3 reads CASSLGTSRTNEQFF. CDR3 coding DNA: TGCGCCAGCAGCTTGGGGACTAGTCGAACCAATGAGCAGTTCTTC.

This clone was detected only a few times. V gene TRBV4-2 combines with J gene TRBJ2-1; 9 bases map to TRBD1. The germline V gene has CDR1 LGHNA and CDR2 YNFKEQ. V shed 0 bases and J 7 bases; nucleotides not matched to a gene: 7. This CDR3 spans 16 amino acids. The DNA for the CDR3 is TGTGCCAGCAGCCAAGATCAACAGGGGGCTAGGAATGAGCAGTTCTTC. Translating it yields CASSQDQQGARNEQFF.

This clone was seen more than once but under ten times. The rearrangement links TRBV7-9 to TRBJ2-4; D remains ambiguous. The ends were cut back, 7 bases at V and 0 bases at J, with 7 bases in the middle. CDR3 length: 13 residues. Per germline, CDR1 SEHNR and CDR2 FQNEAQ (reference sequence). The CDR3 region has the DNA TGTGCCAGCACCAAGGGAGCCAAAAACATTCAGTACTTC. Its translation is CASTKGAKNIQYF.

Only a few counts were recorded for this clone. The chain is built from TRBV9 and TRBJ2-5; D possibly matches TRBD1 or TRBD2 (5 bases each). Trimming removed 1 base at V and 5 bases at J, with 12 bases between. This CDR3 contains 14 residues. Germline assignment: CDR1 SGDLS and CDR2 YYNGEE. CDR3 loop: CASSVTGARETQYF. CDR3 coding DNA: TGTGCCAGCAGCGTAACCGGGGCCAGGGAGACCCAGTACTTC.

This clone turned up a few times. This chain links TRBV11-2 with TRBJ1-3, with a weak D call TRBD1 (6 bases). This CDR3 comprises 16 residues. Trimming left V 3 bases short and J 3 bases short, with 15 bases between. From germline, CDR1 is SGHAT and CDR2 FQNNGV. Written as DNA, the CDR3 is TGTGCCAGCAGCTTCGCTTCAGGGGTTGTTGGAAACACCATATATTTT. Protein: CASSFASGVVGNTIYF.

This clone came up a few times. This chain connects TRBV29-1 to TRBJ2-2; TRBD2 is a possible D gene (6 bases). Germline V gives CDR1 SQVTM, CDR2 ANQGSEA. V lost 4 bases, J lost 7 bases, and 13 bases lay in between. The CDR3 runs 13 residues. Here the CDR3 reads CSVARLGGGELFF. CDR3 DNA: TGCAGCGTTGCTCGCTTGGGGGGCGGGGAGCTGTTTTTT.

The chain combines TRBV5-1 with TRBJ2-5, with D possibly matching TRBD2 (6 bases). The CDR3 has 13 residues. CDR1 is SGHRS, CDR2 YFSETQ, per germline. Deletions cut 7 bases from V and 3 bases from J, with 13 bases between. The CDR3 DNA follows: TGCGCCAGCGGGAGGCACTGGGAAGAGACCCAGTACTTC. Encoded protein: CASGRHWEETQYF. Full variable domain (rest looked up from reference TRBV5-1 and TRBJ2-5): KAGVTQTPRYLIKTRGQQVTLSCSPISGHRSVSWYQQTPGQGLQFLFEYFSETQRNKGNFPGRFSGRQFSNSRSEMNVSTLELGDSALYLCASGRHWEETQYFGPGTRLLVL.

J is TRBJ1-3 and V is TRBV18; tentative D call: TRBD1 (5 bases). V was shortened by 3 bases and J by 1 base, with 10 bases between the two germline ends. Per the germline V gene, CDR1 is KGHSH and CDR2 is LQKENI. The CDR3 consists of 15 residues. In DNA form, the CDR3 reads TGTGCCAGCTCACCCCTCACAGGATCTGGAAACACCATATATTTT. This sequence encodes CASSPLTGSGNTIYF.

Comment on this clone: This sequence may be a read error, since a much larger clone differs from it by one base. The chain links TRBV6-5 to TRBJ2-5; D not certain. The length of the CDR3 is 11 residues. The V end lost 4 bases, the J end lost 2 bases, and 2 bases lay between the germline ends. Germline V gene sequence: CDR1 MNHEY, CDR2 SVGAGI. The CDR3: CASSFQETQYF. DNA of the CDR3: TGTGCCAGCAGTTTTCAAGAGACCCAGTACTTC.